This TCR beta chain was captured in a study of blood T cell repertoires in COVID-19. Study information: In each case, the material was cDNA or gDNA derived from T cells, B-cell-depleted T cells, or PBMCs.

Libraries were prepared by immunoSEQ multiplex PCR; TCRdb keeps only in-frame clonotypes and omits some of them. The table lists 89,000 or so clones, more than 90% of them singletons, with approximately 4.3% in the top ten. Material for sequencing was peripheral blood. The receptor was derived from a human donor with active COVID-19. The donor label of this sample is uncertain.

CDR3 residues: CASSLSLEGNEQFF. The CDR3 DNA reads as TGCGCCAGCAGCTTATCCCTAGAGGGAAATGAGCAGTTCTTC. The rearrangement joins TRBV5-1 to TRBJ2-1, with D perhaps matching TRBD2 (5 bases). V lost 2 bases and J 7 bases, leaving 13 bases between the germline ends. Per germline, CDR1 SGHRS and CDR2 YFSETQ. CDR3 length: 14 amino acids.